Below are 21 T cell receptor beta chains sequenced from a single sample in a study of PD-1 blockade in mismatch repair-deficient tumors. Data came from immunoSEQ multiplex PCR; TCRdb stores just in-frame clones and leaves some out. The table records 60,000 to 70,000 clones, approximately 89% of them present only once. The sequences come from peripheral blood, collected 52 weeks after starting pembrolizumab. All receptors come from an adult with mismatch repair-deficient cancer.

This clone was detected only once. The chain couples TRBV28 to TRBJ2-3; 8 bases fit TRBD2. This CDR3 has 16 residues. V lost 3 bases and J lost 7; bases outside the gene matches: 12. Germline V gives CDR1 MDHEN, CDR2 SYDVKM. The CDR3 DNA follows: TGTGCCAGCAGTTTCGTGCTAGCGGGTGGAGGGAATACGCAGTATTTT. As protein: CASSFVLAGGGNTQYF.

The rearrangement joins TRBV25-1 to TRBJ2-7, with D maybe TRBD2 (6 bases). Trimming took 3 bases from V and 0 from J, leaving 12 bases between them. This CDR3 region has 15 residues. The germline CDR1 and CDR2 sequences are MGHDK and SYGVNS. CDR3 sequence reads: CASSEGTLISYEQYF. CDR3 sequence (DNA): TGTGCCAGCAGTGAGGGGACTCTCATCTCCTACGAGCAGTACTTC.

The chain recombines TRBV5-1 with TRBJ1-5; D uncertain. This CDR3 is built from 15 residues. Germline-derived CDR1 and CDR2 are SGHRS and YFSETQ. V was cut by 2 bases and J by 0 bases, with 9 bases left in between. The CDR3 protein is CASSFKPSSNQPQHF. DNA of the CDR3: TGCGCCAGCAGCTTTAAACCATCTAGCAATCAGCCCCAGCATTTT.

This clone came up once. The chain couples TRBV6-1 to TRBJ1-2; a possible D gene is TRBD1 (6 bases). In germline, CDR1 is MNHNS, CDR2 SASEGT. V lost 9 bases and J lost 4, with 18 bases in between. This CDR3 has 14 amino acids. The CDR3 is CASGPKGGAYGYTF. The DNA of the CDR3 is TGTGCCAGTGGACCCAAGGGGGGTGCCTATGGCTACACCTTC.

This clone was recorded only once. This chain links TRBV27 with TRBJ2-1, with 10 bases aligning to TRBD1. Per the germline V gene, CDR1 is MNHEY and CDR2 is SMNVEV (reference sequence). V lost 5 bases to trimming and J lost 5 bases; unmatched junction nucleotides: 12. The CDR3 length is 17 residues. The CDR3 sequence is CASSPLTGQGSHNEQFF. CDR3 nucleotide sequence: TGTGCCAGCAGTCCATTAACGGGACAGGGGAGTCACAATGAGCAGTTCTTC.

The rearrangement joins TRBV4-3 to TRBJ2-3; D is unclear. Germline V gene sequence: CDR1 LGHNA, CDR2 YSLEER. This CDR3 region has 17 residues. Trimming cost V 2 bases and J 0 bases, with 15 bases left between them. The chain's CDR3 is CASSQIMTLTSTDTQYF. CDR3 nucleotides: TGCGCCAGCAGCCAAATTATGACCCTTACTAGCACAGATACGCAGTATTTT.

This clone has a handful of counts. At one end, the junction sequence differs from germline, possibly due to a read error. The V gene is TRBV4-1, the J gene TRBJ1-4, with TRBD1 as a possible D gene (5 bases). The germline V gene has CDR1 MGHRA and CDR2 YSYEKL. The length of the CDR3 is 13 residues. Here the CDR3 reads CASSQASGWGFLF. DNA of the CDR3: TGCGCCAGCAGCCAAGCGAGCGGTTGGGGCTTCCTTTTT.

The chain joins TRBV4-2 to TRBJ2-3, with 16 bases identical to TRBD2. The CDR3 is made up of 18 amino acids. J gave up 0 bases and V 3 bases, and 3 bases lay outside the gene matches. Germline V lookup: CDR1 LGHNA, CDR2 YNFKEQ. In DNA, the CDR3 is TGTGCCAGCAGCCAGGGACTAGCGGGAGGGCCTAGCACAGATACGCAGTATTTT. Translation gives CASSQGLAGGPSTDTQYF.

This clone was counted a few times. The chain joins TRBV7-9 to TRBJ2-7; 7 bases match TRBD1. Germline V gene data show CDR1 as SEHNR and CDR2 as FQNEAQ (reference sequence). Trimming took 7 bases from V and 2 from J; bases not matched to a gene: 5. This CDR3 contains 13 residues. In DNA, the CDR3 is TGTGCCAGCACGCTAGGGACAGCCTACGAGCAGTACTTC. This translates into CASTLGTAYEQYF.

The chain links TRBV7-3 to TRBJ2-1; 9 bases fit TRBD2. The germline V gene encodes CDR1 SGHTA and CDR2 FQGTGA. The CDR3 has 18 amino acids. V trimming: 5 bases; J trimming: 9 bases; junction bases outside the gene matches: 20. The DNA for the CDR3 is TGTGCCAGCAGCCAAGGCGCTGGACTAGCGCTCGCAGCGGGTGAGCAGTTCTTC. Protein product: CASSQGAGLALAAGEQFF. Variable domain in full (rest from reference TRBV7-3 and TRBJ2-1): GAGVSQTPSNKVTEKGKYVELRCDPISGHTALYWYRQSLGQGPEFLIYFQGTGAADDSGLPNDRFFAVRPEGSVSTLKIQRTERGDSAVYLCASSQGAGLALAAGEQFFGPGTRLTVL.

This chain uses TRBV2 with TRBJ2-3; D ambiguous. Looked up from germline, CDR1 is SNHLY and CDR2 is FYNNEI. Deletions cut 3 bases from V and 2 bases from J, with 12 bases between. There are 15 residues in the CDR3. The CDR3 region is CASSDGRFLTDTQYF. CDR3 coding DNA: TGTGCCAGCAGTGACGGACGATTTCTCACAGATACGCAGTATTTT. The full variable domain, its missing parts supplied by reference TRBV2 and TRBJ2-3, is EPEVTQTPSHQVTQMGQEVILRCVPISNHLYFYWYRQILGQKVEFLVSFYNNEISEKSEIFDDQFSVERPDGSNFTLKIRSTKLEDSAMYFCASSDGRFLTDTQYFGPGTRLTVL.

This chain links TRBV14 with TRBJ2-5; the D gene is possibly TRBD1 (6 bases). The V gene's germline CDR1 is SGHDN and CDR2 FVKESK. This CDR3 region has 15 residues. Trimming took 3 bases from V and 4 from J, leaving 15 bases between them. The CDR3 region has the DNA TGTGCCAGCAGCCAGCTGACAGGCAAGGGAGAGACCCAGTACTTC. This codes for CASSQLTGKGETQYF.

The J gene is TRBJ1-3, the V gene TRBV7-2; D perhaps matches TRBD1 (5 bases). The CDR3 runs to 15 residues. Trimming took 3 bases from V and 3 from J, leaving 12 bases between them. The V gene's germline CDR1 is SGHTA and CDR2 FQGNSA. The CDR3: CASSFATGGGNTIYF. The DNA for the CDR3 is TGTGCCAGCAGCTTCGCAACAGGCGGTGGAAACACCATATATTTT.

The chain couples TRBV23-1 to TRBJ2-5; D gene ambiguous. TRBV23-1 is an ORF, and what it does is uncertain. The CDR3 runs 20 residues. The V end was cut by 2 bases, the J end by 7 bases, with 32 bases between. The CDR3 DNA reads TGCGCCAGCAGTCAAGGTAGAACACTGGCTAGTTCGGCTACGCGACGGACCCAGTACTTC. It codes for CASSQGRTLASSATRRTQYF.

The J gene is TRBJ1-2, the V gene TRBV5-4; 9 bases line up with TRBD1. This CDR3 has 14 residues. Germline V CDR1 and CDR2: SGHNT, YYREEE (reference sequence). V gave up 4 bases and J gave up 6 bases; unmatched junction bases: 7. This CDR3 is CASSPRDRVNGYTF. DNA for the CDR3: TGTGCCAGCAGCCCCAGGGACAGGGTAAATGGCTACACCTTC.

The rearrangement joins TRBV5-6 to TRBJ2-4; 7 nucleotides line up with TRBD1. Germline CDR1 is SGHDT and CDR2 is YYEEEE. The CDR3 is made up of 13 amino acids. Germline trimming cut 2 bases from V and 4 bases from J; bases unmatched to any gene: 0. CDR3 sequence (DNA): TGTGCCAGCAGCTTACAGGGGAAAAACATTCAGTACTTC. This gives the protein CASSLQGKNIQYF.

This chain's CDR3 is CASSTGLNYGYTF. The DNA of the CDR3 is TGTGCCAGCAGTACAGGGCTTAACTATGGCTACACCTTC. This sequence joins TRBV6-6 and TRBJ1-2, with D perhaps TRBD1 (6 bases). The length of the CDR3 is 13 residues. Trimming took 5 bases from V and 1 from J, leaving 8 bases between them. Germline loops: CDR1 MNHNY, CDR2 SVGAGI (reference sequence).

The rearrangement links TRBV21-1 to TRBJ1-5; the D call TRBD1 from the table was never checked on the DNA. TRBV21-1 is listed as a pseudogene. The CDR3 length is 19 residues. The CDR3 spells CASSKGDARTGKYGQPQHF. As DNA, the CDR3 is TGTGCCAGCAGCAAAGGGGATGCTCGGACAGGGAAGTATGGTCAGCCCCAGCATTTT.

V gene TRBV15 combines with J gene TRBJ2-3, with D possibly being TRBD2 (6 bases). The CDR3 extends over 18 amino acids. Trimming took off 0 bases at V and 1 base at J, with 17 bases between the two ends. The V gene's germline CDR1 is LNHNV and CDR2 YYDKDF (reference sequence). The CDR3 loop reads CATSRDRRAREGTDTQYF. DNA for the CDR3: TGTGCCACCAGCAGAGATCGAAGGGCTAGGGAGGGCACAGATACGCAGTATTTT.

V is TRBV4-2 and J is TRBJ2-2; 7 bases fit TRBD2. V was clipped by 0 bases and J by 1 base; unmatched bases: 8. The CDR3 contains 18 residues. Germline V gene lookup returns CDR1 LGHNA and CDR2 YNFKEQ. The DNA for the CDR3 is TGTGCCAGCAGCCAAGATGGGTCTAGCGGACTGAACACCGGGGAGCTGTTTTTT. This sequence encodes CASSQDGSSGLNTGELFF.

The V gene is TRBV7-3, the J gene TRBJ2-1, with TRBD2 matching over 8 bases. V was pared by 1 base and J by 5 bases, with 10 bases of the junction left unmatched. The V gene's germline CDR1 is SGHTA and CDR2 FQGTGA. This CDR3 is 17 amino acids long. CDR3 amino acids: CASSLSGGRKFDNEQFF. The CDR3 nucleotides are TGTGCCAGCAGCTTAAGCGGCGGGAGGAAGTTCGACAATGAGCAGTTCTTC. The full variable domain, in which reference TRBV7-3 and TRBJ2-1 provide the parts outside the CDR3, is GAGVSQTPSNKVTEKGKYVELRCDPISGHTALYWYRQSLGQGPEFLIYFQGTGAADDSGLPNDRFFAVRPEGSVSTLKIQRTERGDSAVYLCASSLSGGRKFDNEQFFGPGTRLTVL.